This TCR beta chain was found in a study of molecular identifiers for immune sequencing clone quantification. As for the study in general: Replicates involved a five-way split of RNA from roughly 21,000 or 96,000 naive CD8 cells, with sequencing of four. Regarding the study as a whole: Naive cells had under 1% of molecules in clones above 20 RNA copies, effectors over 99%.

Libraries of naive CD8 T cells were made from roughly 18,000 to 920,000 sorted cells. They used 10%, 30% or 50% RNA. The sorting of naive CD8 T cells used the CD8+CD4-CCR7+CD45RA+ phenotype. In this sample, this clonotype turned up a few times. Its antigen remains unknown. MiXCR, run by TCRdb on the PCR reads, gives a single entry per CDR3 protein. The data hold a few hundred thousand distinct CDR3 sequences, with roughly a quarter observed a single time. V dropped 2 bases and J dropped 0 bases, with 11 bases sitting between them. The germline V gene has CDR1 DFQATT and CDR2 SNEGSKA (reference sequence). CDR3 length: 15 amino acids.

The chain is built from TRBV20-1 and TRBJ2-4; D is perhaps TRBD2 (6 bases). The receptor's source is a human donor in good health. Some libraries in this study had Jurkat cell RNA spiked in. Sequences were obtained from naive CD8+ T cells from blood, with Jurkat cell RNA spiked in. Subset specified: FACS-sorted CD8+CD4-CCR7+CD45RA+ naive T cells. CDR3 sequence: CSARISGLAKNIQYF. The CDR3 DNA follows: TGCAGTGCTAGAATTAGCGGATTAGCCAAAAACATTCAGTACTTC.